This T cell receptor beta chain emerged from a study of control samples from healthy donors and cancer patients. Here immunoSEQ multiplex PCR was the method, and the copy in TCRdb shows in-frame clones only, minus some. The data show some 130,000 clones, about 90% seen once. V lost 1 base to trimming and J lost 2 bases; unmatched junction nucleotides: 4. This CDR3 spans 15 amino acids. The germline CDR1 and CDR2 sequences are LGHNA and YNFKEQ. The chain has TRBV4-2 and TRBJ1-1, with 7 bases lining up with TRBD1. Sequences were obtained from blood. This clonotype was obtained from a woman between 45 and 60 years old in good health. The CDR3 DNA is TGTGCCAGCAGCCAAGGGGGGACAGACAACACTGAAGCTTTCTTT. Protein: CASSQGGTDNTEAFF.